The 8 T cell receptor beta chains reported below all come from one sample, sequenced in a study of shared clonotypes between healthy human individuals. Clones were read by immunoSEQ multiplex PCR, and TCRdb kept only the in-frame ones, dropping some. The sample lists roughly 2 million clones; around 95% were seen once. Sequenced material: naive CD4+ T cells sorted from blood. Described subset: CD45RA+ positively selected. These receptors were obtained from a man between 18 and 35 years old in good health.

The chain uses TRBV27 and TRBJ1-6; 10 nucleotides match TRBD1. This CDR3 spans 18 amino acids. Germline lookup yields CDR1 MNHEY and CDR2 SMNVEV (reference sequence). Trimming cost V 1 base and J 0 bases; bases outside gene matches: 3. CDR3 sequence: CASSLFRTGGSYNSPLHF. DNA for the CDR3: TGTGCCAGCAGTTTATTTAGGACAGGGGGCTCCTATAATTCACCCCTCCACTTT.

The CDR3 loop is CASSLDQNYGYTF. The CDR3 DNA is TGTGCCAGCAGCTTAGACCAGAACTATGGCTACACCTTC. V and J are TRBV7-2 and TRBJ1-2; D uncertain. Trimming shortened V by 1 base and J by 2 bases, and 5 bases separated the two germline ends. This CDR3 is built from 13 residues. CDR1 is SGHTA and CDR2 is FQGNSA in the germline V gene.

The chain has TRBV5-6 and TRBJ1-2, with D perhaps matching TRBD1 (6 bases). Trimming cost V 3 bases and J 8 bases, with 14 bases left between them. The germline V gene encodes CDR1 SGHDT and CDR2 YYEEEE. The CDR3 spans 13 residues. In DNA form, the CDR3 reads TGTGCCAGCAGCTGGACAGTAAGGGACGGCTACACCTTC. It encodes CASSWTVRDGYTF.

CDR3 loop: CASSESFELAGNEQFF. The CDR3 DNA reads TGTGCCAGCAGTGAATCTTTCGAATTGGCGGGCAATGAGCAGTTCTTC. The J gene is TRBJ2-1, the V gene TRBV6-1; D perhaps matches TRBD2 (5 bases). Germline CDR1 and CDR2: MNHNS and SASEGT. Trimming left V 2 bases short and J 6 bases short, with 17 bases between. CDR3 size: 16 residues.

This chain joins TRBV2 and TRBJ1-5, with 10 bases aligning to TRBD1. This CDR3 spans 14 amino acids. Germline trimming cut 6 bases from V and 7 bases from J; bases unmatched to any gene: 6. Looked up from germline, CDR1 is SNHLY and CDR2 is FYNNEI. The CDR3 region is CASSGQGVLQPQHF. The CDR3, as DNA: TGTGCCAGCAGCGGACAGGGGGTATTACAGCCCCAGCATTTT.

In its sample, this clone was seen once. V usage is TRBV2 and J usage is TRBJ2-2; D not certain. The germline V gene has CDR1 SNHLY and CDR2 FYNNEI. CDR3 length: 13 amino acids. V lost 5 bases and J lost 1, with 5 bases in between. The CDR3 DNA sequence: TGTGCCAGCAGTCCCAGGAACACCGGGGAGCTGTTTTTT. Translation gives CASSPRNTGELFF.

This sequence joins TRBV30 and TRBJ2-2; unclear D gene. The CDR3 is 13 amino acids. The germline V gene has CDR1 GTSNPN and CDR2 SVGIG (reference sequence). Trimming took off 4 bases at V and 5 bases at J, with 11 bases between the two ends. The CDR3 reads CAWNRMVTGELFF. The CDR3 DNA reads TGTGCCTGGAACAGAATGGTAACCGGGGAGCTGTTTTTT.

This chain connects TRBV4-3 to TRBJ2-7; D might be TRBD2 (5 bases). This CDR3 has 14 residues. With 1 base removed from V and 7 bases from J, the gap between germline ends came to 14 bases. The germline CDR1 and CDR2 sequences are LGHNA and YSLEER. CDR3 coding DNA: TGCGCCAGCAGCCAAGGAGGTAGCCGCGGGGAGCAGTACTTC. As protein: CASSQGGSRGEQYF.